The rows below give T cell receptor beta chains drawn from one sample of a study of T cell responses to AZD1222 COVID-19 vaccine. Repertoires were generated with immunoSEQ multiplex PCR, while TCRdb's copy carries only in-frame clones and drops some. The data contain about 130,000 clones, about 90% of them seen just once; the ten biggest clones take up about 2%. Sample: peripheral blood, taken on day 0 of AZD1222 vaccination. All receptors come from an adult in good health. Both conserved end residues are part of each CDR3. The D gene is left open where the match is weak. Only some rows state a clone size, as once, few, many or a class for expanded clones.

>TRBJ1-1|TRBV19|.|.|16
CASTPPGGRKNTEAFF
TGTGCCAGTACCCCACCCGGAGGGAGGAAGAACACTGAAGCTTTCTTT
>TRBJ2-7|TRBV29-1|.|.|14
CSVRPRANAYEQYF
TGCAGCGTTCGTCCCCGGGCCAATGCCTACGAGCAGTACTTC
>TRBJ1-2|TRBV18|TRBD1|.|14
CASSPWDSWDGYTF
TGTGCCAGCTCACCATGGGACAGCTGGGACGGCTACACCTTC
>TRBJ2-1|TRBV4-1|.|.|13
CASSDTGTLEQFF
TGCGCCAGCAGCGATACCGGGACCCTAGAGCAGTTCTTC
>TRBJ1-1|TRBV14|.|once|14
CASSQAQGNTEAFF
TGTGCCAGCAGCCAAGCACAAGGAAACACTGAAGCTTTCTTT
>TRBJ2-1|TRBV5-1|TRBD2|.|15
CASRRTSGRRNEQFF
TGCGCCAGCAGGCGTACTAGCGGGAGAAGGAATGAGCAGTTCTTC
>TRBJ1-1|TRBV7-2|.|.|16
CASSLVQVRGATEAFF
TGTGCCAGCAGCTTAGTTCAGGTCAGAGGGGCCACTGAAGCTTTCTTT
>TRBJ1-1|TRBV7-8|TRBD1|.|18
CASTKWTGVGGFDTEAFF
TGTGCCAGCACTAAATGGACAGGGGTAGGTGGATTTGACACTGAAGCTTTCTTT
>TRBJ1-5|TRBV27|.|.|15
CASSLVPVSNQPQHF
TGTGCCAGCAGTTTAGTCCCGGTGAGCAATCAGCCCCAGCATTTT
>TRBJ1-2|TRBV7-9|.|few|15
CASSLSPAGTQGYTF
TGTGCCAGCAGCTTATCTCCCGCCGGGACACAGGGCTACACCTTC
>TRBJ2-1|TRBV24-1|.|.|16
CATSDLQGSSYNEQFF
TGTGCCACCAGTGATTTACAGGGAAGCTCCTACAATGAGCAGTTCTTC
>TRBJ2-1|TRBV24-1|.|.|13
CALGPRRNNEQFF
TGTGCCCTCGGCCCAAGGCGAAACAATGAGCAGTTCTTC
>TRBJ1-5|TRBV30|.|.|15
CAWSVGFNSNQPQHF
TGTGCCTGGAGTGTAGGGTTTAATAGCAATCAGCCCCAGCATTTT
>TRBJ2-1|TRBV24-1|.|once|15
CATSKTGQNYNEQFF
TGTGCCACCTCCAAAACCGGACAGAACTACAATGAGCAGTTCTTC
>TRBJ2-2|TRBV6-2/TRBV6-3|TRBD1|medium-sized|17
CASSHGQGVGDTGELFF
TGTGCCAGCAGCCACGGACAGGGGGTGGGAGACACCGGGGAGCTGTTTTTT
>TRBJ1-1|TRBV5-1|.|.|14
CASSLMVGNTEAFF
TGCGCCAGCAGCTTGATGGTAGGTAACACTGAAGCTTTCTTT
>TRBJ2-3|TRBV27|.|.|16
CASSLRLTGGTDTQYF
TGTGCCAGCAGTTTACGATTAACAGGTGGTACGGATACGCAGTATTTT
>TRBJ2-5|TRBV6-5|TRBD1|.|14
CASSYRDRGPSQYF
TGTGCCAGCAGTTACCGGGACAGGGGGCCCTCCCAGTACTTC
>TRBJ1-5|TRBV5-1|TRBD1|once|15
CASSLGGQVNQPQHF
TGCGCCAGCAGCTTGGGCGGACAGGTCAATCAGCCCCAGCATTTT
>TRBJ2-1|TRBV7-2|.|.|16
CASREGRGATYNEQFF
TGTGCCAGCAGGGAGGGCAGGGGAGCTACCTACAATGAGCAGTTCTTC
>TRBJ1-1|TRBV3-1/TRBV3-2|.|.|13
CASSQVGSYEAFF
TGTGCCAGCAGCCAAGTTGGATCTTATGAAGCTTTCTTT
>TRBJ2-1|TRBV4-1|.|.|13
CASSPAGYNEQFF
TGCGCCAGCAGCCCGGCGGGATACAATGAGCAGTTCTTC
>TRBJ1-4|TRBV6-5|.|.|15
CASRKTQGPHEKLFF
TGTGCCAGCAGAAAAACGCAGGGTCCCCATGAAAAACTGTTTTTT
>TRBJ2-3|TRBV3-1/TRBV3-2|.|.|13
CASSLLSTDTQYF
TGTGCCAGCAGCTTACTTAGCACAGATACGCAGTATTTT
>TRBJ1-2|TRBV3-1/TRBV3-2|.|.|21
CASSQVLGGNFVRAASYGYTF
TGTGCCAGCAGCCAAGTTCTCGGTGGGAACTTTGTAAGGGCAGCGTCCTATGGCTACACCTTC
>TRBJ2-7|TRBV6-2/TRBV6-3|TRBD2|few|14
CASSYWGLAREQYF
TGTGCCAGCAGTTACTGGGGACTAGCGCGCGAGCAGTACTTC
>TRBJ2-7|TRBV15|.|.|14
CATSRDRIENEQYF
TGTGCCACCAGCAGAGATCGCATCGAAAACGAGCAGTACTTC
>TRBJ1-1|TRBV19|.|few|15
CASSMPDRMNTEAFF
TGTGCCAGTAGTATGCCAGACCGCATGAACACTGAAGCTTTCTTT
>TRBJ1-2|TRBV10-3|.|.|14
CAISETLTNYGYTF
TGTGCCATCAGTGAGACACTGACTAACTATGGCTACACCTTC
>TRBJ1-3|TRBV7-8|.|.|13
CAWGVDSGNTIYF
TGTGCCTGGGGCGTAGACTCTGGAAACACCATATATTTT
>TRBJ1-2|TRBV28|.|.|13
CASRATGNYGYTF
TGTGCCAGCAGGGCGACTGGGAACTATGGCTACACCTTC
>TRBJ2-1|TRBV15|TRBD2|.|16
CATSTTSGVPYNEQFF
TGTGCCACCAGCACCACTAGCGGGGTCCCCTACAATGAGCAGTTCTTC
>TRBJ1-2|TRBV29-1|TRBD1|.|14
CSVEVRQGIYGYTF
TGCAGCGTTGAGGTTAGACAGGGCATCTATGGCTACACCTTC
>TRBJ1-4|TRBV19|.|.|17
CATGTKIGPATNEKLFF
TGTGCCACCGGGACTAAAATAGGGCCTGCAACTAATGAAAAACTGTTTTTT
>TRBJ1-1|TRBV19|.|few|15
CASTPRGTENTEAFF
TGTGCCAGTACCCCTAGGGGAACAGAGAACACTGAAGCTTTCTTT
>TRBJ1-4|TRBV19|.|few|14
CASSSDQRREKLFF
TGTGCCAGTAGTTCCGACCAGAGGAGGGAAAAACTGTTTTTT
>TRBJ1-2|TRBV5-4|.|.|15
CASSPRSARNYGYTF
TGTGCCAGCAGCCCAAGGTCGGCCAGGAACTATGGCTACACCTTC
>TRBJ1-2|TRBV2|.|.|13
CASRGWGPDGYTF
TGTGCCAGCAGAGGTTGGGGGCCAGATGGCTACACCTTC
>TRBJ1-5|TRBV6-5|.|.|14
CASTGDISNQPQHF
TGTGCCAGCACGGGCGATATCAGCAATCAGCCCCAGCATTTT
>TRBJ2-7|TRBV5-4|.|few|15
CASSLVVGQLYEQYF
TGTGCCAGCAGCTTGGTCGTTGGACAGCTGTACGAGCAGTACTTC
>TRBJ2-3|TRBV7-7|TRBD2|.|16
CASSPNLAGDTDTQYF
TGTGCCAGCAGCCCAAACCTAGCGGGAGACACAGATACGCAGTATTTT
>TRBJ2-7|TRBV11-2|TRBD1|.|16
CASSTRQGPNPYEQYF
TGTGCCAGCAGCACAAGACAGGGGCCTAATCCCTACGAGCAGTACTTC
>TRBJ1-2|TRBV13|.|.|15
CASSLGGEANYGYTF
TGTGCCAGCAGCTTAGGCGGGGAAGCTAACTATGGCTACACCTTC
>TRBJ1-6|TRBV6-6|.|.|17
CASSPTSWSSYNSPLHF
TGTGCCAGCAGTCCCACATCCTGGAGCTCCTATAATTCACCCCTCCACTTT
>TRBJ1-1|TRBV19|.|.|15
CASSIVQGGHTEAFF
TGTGCCAGTAGTATAGTACAGGGCGGGCACACTGAAGCTTTCTTT
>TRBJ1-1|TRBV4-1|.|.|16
CASSQGKSSMNTEAFF
TGCGCCAGCAGCCAAGGGAAGTCCTCCATGAACACTGAAGCTTTCTTT
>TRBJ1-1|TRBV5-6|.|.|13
CASMRPMNTEAFF
TGTGCCAGCATGCGACCCATGAACACTGAAGCTTTCTTT
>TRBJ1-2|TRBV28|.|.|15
CASSLLGAYNYGYTF
TGTGCCAGCAGTTTATTGGGGGCCTATAACTATGGCTACACCTTC
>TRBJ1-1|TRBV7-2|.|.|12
CASRGGGRGAFF
TGTGCCAGCAGAGGGGGGGGGAGAGGAGCTTTCTTT
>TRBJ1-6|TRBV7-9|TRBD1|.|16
CASSRDRNSYNSPLHF
TGTGCCAGCAGCCGGGACAGGAACTCCTATAATTCACCCCTCCACTTT
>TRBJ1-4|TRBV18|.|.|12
CASSPTNEKLFF
TGTGCCAGCTCACCAACTAATGAAAAACTGTTTTTT
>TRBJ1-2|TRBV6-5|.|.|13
CASSYPTMDGYTF
TGTGCCAGCAGTTACCCGACAATGGATGGCTACACCTTC
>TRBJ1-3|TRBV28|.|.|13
CASSLRGGNTIYF
TGTGCCAGCAGTTTAAGGGGAGGAAACACCATATATTTT
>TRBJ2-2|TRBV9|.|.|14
CASSAYRATGELFF
TGTGCCAGCAGCGCGTACAGGGCTACCGGGGAGCTGTTTTTT
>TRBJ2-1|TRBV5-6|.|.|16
CASSLGLAESKNEQFF
TGTGCCAGCAGCTTGGGGCTAGCTGAATCTAAAAATGAGCAGTTCTTC